This T cell receptor beta chain is from a study of CD4+ T cells in melanoma. The CDR3 consists of 17 residues. Germline-derived CDR1 and CDR2 are LGHNA and YNFKEQ. Unmatched junction bases numbered 10, after V lost 3 bases and J lost 3 bases. Profiling relied on immunoSEQ multiplex PCR, and the TCRdb table lists in-frame clones only, not all of them. The sample lists some 110,000 clones, about 92% occurring once. The clonotype comes from a human donor with melanoma. This chain links TRBV4-2 with TRBJ2-7, with TRBD2 matching 11 bases. The sequenced sample consisted of peripheral blood. The CDR3 coding sequence is TGTGCCAGCAGCCAGACCCTGACCGGGACTAGCGGCTACGAGCAGTACTTC. Its translation is CASSQTLTGTSGYEQYF.